Listed below are T cell receptor beta chains from one sample, sequenced in a study of blood T cell repertoires in COVID-19. The table came from immunoSEQ multiplex PCR; TCRdb's copy has only in-frame clones and leaves some out. The data show some 200,000 clones, 85% to 90% seen once. The sample consisted of PBMCs or T cells enriched from blood (not recorded which). The source of these receptors is a woman aged 45-65 years in a cohort exposed to, infected with or recovered from COVID-19 (not recorded which). Both conserved end residues are part of each CDR3. The D gene is left open where the match is weak. A clone size is listed for some rows: how often the clone was seen (once, few, many), or a class if it is expanded.

abundance: many; v_gene: TRBV30; d_gene: .; j_gene: TRBJ1-1; CDR3nt: TGTGCCTGGAGTGGATTCGGGGGAGGGAACACTGAAGCTTTCTTT; CDR3aa: CAWSGFGGGNTEAFF
abundance: .; v_gene: TRBV5-6; d_gene: .; j_gene: TRBJ2-3; CDR3nt: TGTGCCAGCAGCTTGGGGGGGCACACAGATACGCAGTATTTT; CDR3aa: CASSLGGHTDTQYF
abundance: .; v_gene: TRBV4-3; d_gene: .; j_gene: TRBJ1-2; CDR3nt: TGCGCCAGCAGCCCCGTCGGGGTTCTCTATGGCTACACCTTC; CDR3aa: CASSPVGVLYGYTF
abundance: .; v_gene: TRBV4-3; d_gene: TRBD2; j_gene: TRBJ2-7; CDR3nt: TGCGCCAGCAGCCAAGAAGCGGGGCGGCAGGGCGAGCAGTACTTC; CDR3aa: CASSQEAGRQGEQYF
abundance: .; v_gene: TRBV9; d_gene: TRBD2; j_gene: TRBJ2-3; CDR3nt: TGTGCCAGCAGCCCCCGGGAGGGTAGCTCCGATACGCAGTATTTT; CDR3aa: CASSPREGSSDTQYF
abundance: once; v_gene: TRBV30; d_gene: .; j_gene: TRBJ2-5; CDR3nt: TGTGCCTGGGCATACCCGGGTCGTGAGACCCAGTACTTC; CDR3aa: CAWAYPGRETQYF
abundance: .; v_gene: TRBV3-1/TRBV3-2; d_gene: TRBD2; j_gene: TRBJ2-1; CDR3nt: TGTGCCAGCAGCCGACTAGCGGGGGAACGAGGGAATGAGCAGTTCTTC; CDR3aa: CASSRLAGERGNEQFF
abundance: .; v_gene: TRBV21-1; d_gene: .; j_gene: TRBJ1-5; CDR3nt: TGTGCCAGCCAGGACAGGGGGCTAACCGTTAGCAATCAGCCCCAGCATTTT; CDR3aa: CASQDRGLTVSNQPQHF
abundance: once; v_gene: TRBV12-3/TRBV12-4; d_gene: .; j_gene: TRBJ1-5; CDR3nt: TGTGCCAGCAGTTTAACCGGGGGACAGCCCCAGCATTTT; CDR3aa: CASSLTGGQPQHF
abundance: .; v_gene: TRBV7-9; d_gene: TRBD1; j_gene: TRBJ1-2; CDR3nt: TGTGCCAGCAGCCGCACCGGGACAGGTTCTATCGGGGGCTACACCTTC; CDR3aa: CASSRTGTGSIGGYTF
abundance: .; v_gene: TRBV5-6; d_gene: .; j_gene: TRBJ1-2; CDR3nt: TGTGCCAGCAGCTTAATTAAGTCCGGCTGGCGGGGTTATGGCTACACCTTC; CDR3aa: CASSLIKSGWRGYGYTF
abundance: .; v_gene: TRBV19; d_gene: .; j_gene: TRBJ1-1; CDR3nt: TGTGCCAGCCTAACGACTCTCCAGGGGACTGAAGCTTTCTTT; CDR3aa: CASLTTLQGTEAFF
abundance: .; v_gene: TRBV5-1; d_gene: TRBD2; j_gene: TRBJ2-7; CDR3nt: TGCGCCAGCAGCTTGGCCGGACTAGCCTTGGAAGAGCAGTACTTC; CDR3aa: CASSLAGLALEEQYF
abundance: .; v_gene: TRBV30; d_gene: .; j_gene: TRBJ1-5; CDR3nt: TGTGCCTGGAGTGTACCCCGGGATGGCAATCAGCCCCAGCATTTT; CDR3aa: CAWSVPRDGNQPQHF
abundance: .; v_gene: TRBV9; d_gene: .; j_gene: TRBJ1-2; CDR3nt: TGTGCCAGCAGCGTAGGGGGGGGACTCGCACCGGCTGGCTACACCTTC; CDR3aa: CASSVGGGLAPAGYTF
abundance: few; v_gene: TRBV6-5; d_gene: .; j_gene: TRBJ2-5; CDR3nt: TGTGCCAGCAGTTATTCGGAGACCCAAGAGACCCAGTACTTC; CDR3aa: CASSYSETQETQYF
abundance: .; v_gene: TRBV6-5; d_gene: TRBD1; j_gene: TRBJ1-3; CDR3nt: TGTGCCAGCAGGGACAGGGGCTCTGGAAACACCATATATTTT; CDR3aa: CASRDRGSGNTIYF
abundance: .; v_gene: TRBV5-1; d_gene: .; j_gene: TRBJ2-3; CDR3nt: TGCGCCAGCAGCTTGGGTGGTACAAGCACAGATACGCAGTATTTT; CDR3aa: CASSLGGTSTDTQYF
abundance: .; v_gene: TRBV7-6; d_gene: .; j_gene: TRBJ1-3; CDR3nt: TGTGCCAGCAGCTTAGAGGACAGCCGGAGAAACACCATATATTTT; CDR3aa: CASSLEDSRRNTIYF
abundance: .; v_gene: TRBV15; d_gene: TRBD1; j_gene: TRBJ1-1; CDR3nt: TGTGCCACCAGCAGATTCATACAGGGGTTTGCTGAAGCTTTCTTT; CDR3aa: CATSRFIQGFAEAFF
abundance: .; v_gene: TRBV10-1; d_gene: .; j_gene: TRBJ2-7; CDR3nt: TGCGCCAGCAGTTCCGGGACATCGACCTACGAGCAGTACTTC; CDR3aa: CASSSGTSTYEQYF
abundance: .; v_gene: TRBV6-5; d_gene: .; j_gene: TRBJ2-1; CDR3nt: TGTGCCAGCAGACCCACCTCTCGGGGCAATGAGCAGTTCTTC; CDR3aa: CASRPTSRGNEQFF
abundance: .; v_gene: TRBV28; d_gene: .; j_gene: TRBJ1-5; CDR3nt: TGTGCCAGCAGTTTGGACAACAATCAGCCCCAGCATTTT; CDR3aa: CASSLDNNQPQHF
abundance: .; v_gene: TRBV9; d_gene: .; j_gene: TRBJ1-1; CDR3nt: TGTGCCAGCAGCGTAGAACCCGGGACAAACACTGAAGCTTTCTTT; CDR3aa: CASSVEPGTNTEAFF
abundance: few; v_gene: TRBV19; d_gene: .; j_gene: TRBJ2-7; CDR3nt: TGTGCCAGTAAGATCAGTGGACGGGACTACGAGCAGTACTTC; CDR3aa: CASKISGRDYEQYF
abundance: .; v_gene: TRBV18; d_gene: .; j_gene: TRBJ1-4; CDR3nt: TGTGCCAGCTCAGTTAGCCAGGGAAATGGTGAAAAACTGTTTTTT; CDR3aa: CASSVSQGNGEKLFF
abundance: .; v_gene: TRBV5-6; d_gene: .; j_gene: TRBJ1-2; CDR3nt: TGTGCCAGCAGCTTGGCGGGCTATGGCTACACCTTC; CDR3aa: CASSLAGYGYTF
abundance: .; v_gene: TRBV2; d_gene: TRBD1; j_gene: TRBJ2-1; CDR3nt: TGTGCCAGCAGGACGTGGACAGGGACCTACAATGAGCAGTTCTTC; CDR3aa: CASRTWTGTYNEQFF
abundance: .; v_gene: TRBV2; d_gene: .; j_gene: TRBJ1-2; CDR3nt: TGTGCCAGCATGGCACAGGGCCTCTATGGCTACACCTTC; CDR3aa: CASMAQGLYGYTF
abundance: .; v_gene: TRBV7-6; d_gene: .; j_gene: TRBJ2-7; CDR3nt: TGTGCCAGCAGCTTTCTTGACAGGAACGAGCAGTACTTC; CDR3aa: CASSFLDRNEQYF
abundance: .; v_gene: TRBV4-1; d_gene: TRBD2; j_gene: TRBJ2-3; CDR3nt: TGCGCCAGCAGCCGGGGAGGAGCGGGGGGTTCAGATACGCAGTATTTT; CDR3aa: CASSRGGAGGSDTQYF
abundance: few; v_gene: TRBV7-9; d_gene: .; j_gene: TRBJ2-7; CDR3nt: TGTGCCAGCAGCTTGTCAGGGGTTACCTACGAGCAGTACTTC; CDR3aa: CASSLSGVTYEQYF
abundance: .; v_gene: TRBV5-6; d_gene: TRBD2; j_gene: TRBJ2-5; CDR3nt: TGTGCCAGCAGCTTGGTGCGGCGGGGGCAAGAGACCCAGTACTTC; CDR3aa: CASSLVRRGQETQYF
abundance: .; v_gene: TRBV28; d_gene: .; j_gene: TRBJ2-6; CDR3nt: TGTGCCAGCAGTTTTTTGTGGGCCAGCTCTGGGGCCAACGTCCTGACTTTC; CDR3aa: CASSFLWASSGANVLTF
abundance: .; v_gene: TRBV3-1/TRBV3-2; d_gene: .; j_gene: TRBJ2-7; CDR3nt: TGTGCCAGCAGCCAAGATAATAGGGCCAGGGGTAAGCACGAGCAGTACTTC; CDR3aa: CASSQDNRARGKHEQYF
abundance: .; v_gene: TRBV27; d_gene: TRBD1; j_gene: TRBJ2-7; CDR3nt: TGTGCCAGCCAAGTAAGAGGACAGGGCTACGAGCAGTACTTC; CDR3aa: CASQVRGQGYEQYF
abundance: .; v_gene: TRBV2; d_gene: TRBD1; j_gene: TRBJ1-1; CDR3nt: TGTGCCAGCAGTGAGCTGGGACAGAAGAACACTGAAGCTTTCTTT; CDR3aa: CASSELGQKNTEAFF
abundance: .; v_gene: TRBV19; d_gene: .; j_gene: TRBJ2-1; CDR3nt: TGTGCCAGTAGTATAGTGGCGGGGGCTACCTACAATGAGCAGTTCTTC; CDR3aa: CASSIVAGATYNEQFF
abundance: .; v_gene: TRBV5-1; d_gene: .; j_gene: TRBJ2-7; CDR3nt: TGCGCCAGCAGCCCATCGGTAACAGGGGGGGTCAGGGAGCAGTACTTC; CDR3aa: CASSPSVTGGVREQYF
abundance: .; v_gene: TRBV30; d_gene: .; j_gene: TRBJ1-2; CDR3nt: TGTGCCTGGAGTATAAACTATGGCTACACCTTC; CDR3aa: CAWSINYGYTF
abundance: few; v_gene: TRBV11-2; d_gene: .; j_gene: TRBJ2-2; CDR3nt: TGTGCCAGCAGCTTAGAACAGGTCGCCGGGGAGCTGTTTTTT; CDR3aa: CASSLEQVAGELFF
abundance: .; v_gene: TRBV9; d_gene: TRBD1; j_gene: TRBJ2-7; CDR3nt: TGTGCCAGCAGCCCAGGGGGCCTACCCCCCTCCTACGAGCAGTACTTC; CDR3aa: CASSPGGLPPSYEQYF
abundance: .; v_gene: TRBV19; d_gene: .; j_gene: TRBJ2-3; CDR3nt: TGTGCCAGTAGACCGACACAGTGGAGGGGCACAGATACGCAGTATTTT; CDR3aa: CASRPTQWRGTDTQYF
abundance: .; v_gene: TRBV5-1; d_gene: .; j_gene: TRBJ2-5; CDR3nt: TGCGCCAGCAGCCCGGACACCACCTCGGCCCAGTACTTC; CDR3aa: CASSPDTTSAQYF
abundance: .; v_gene: TRBV11-1; d_gene: TRBD1; j_gene: TRBJ2-1; CDR3nt: TGTGCCAGCACCAGGACAGGGGGCTACAATGAGCAGTTCTTC; CDR3aa: CASTRTGGYNEQFF
abundance: .; v_gene: TRBV7-8; d_gene: .; j_gene: TRBJ2-2; CDR3nt: TGTGCCAGCAGCCGGTCGGGGGGCCTCACCGGGGAGCTGTTTTTT; CDR3aa: CASSRSGGLTGELFF
abundance: few; v_gene: TRBV19; d_gene: .; j_gene: TRBJ1-6; CDR3nt: TGTGCCAGTACCGCCCGCGGGTTCACCCTCCACTTT; CDR3aa: CASTARGFTLHF
abundance: .; v_gene: TRBV6-5; d_gene: .; j_gene: TRBJ1-5; CDR3nt: TGTGCCAGCAGTCCCCGGGGGGGGCAGCCCCAGCATTTT; CDR3aa: CASSPRGGQPQHF
abundance: .; v_gene: TRBV24-1; d_gene: TRBD1; j_gene: TRBJ2-3; CDR3nt: TGTGCCACCAGCAGTAGGACAGGGGGCGGGGATACGCAGTATTTT; CDR3aa: CATSSRTGGGDTQYF
abundance: .; v_gene: TRBV5-5; d_gene: .; j_gene: TRBJ1-1; CDR3nt: TGTGCCAGCAGCTTGACACAGGGACCCCCGAACACTGAAGCTTTCTTT; CDR3aa: CASSLTQGPPNTEAFF
abundance: once; v_gene: TRBV27; d_gene: .; j_gene: TRBJ1-1; CDR3nt: TGTGCCAGCAGTTTATCAAGCTTCGGGGACACTGAAGCTTTCTTT; CDR3aa: CASSLSSFGDTEAFF
abundance: .; v_gene: TRBV30; d_gene: TRBD1; j_gene: TRBJ1-2; CDR3nt: TGTGCCTGGAGTGTCAAGGGGGCGTATGGCTACACCTTC; CDR3aa: CAWSVKGAYGYTF
abundance: .; v_gene: TRBV7-4; d_gene: .; j_gene: TRBJ2-1; CDR3nt: TGTGCCAGCAGCAAGAACGGAGGGGCCTCCTACAATGAGCAGTTCTTC; CDR3aa: CASSKNGGASYNEQFF
abundance: once; v_gene: TRBV5-6; d_gene: .; j_gene: TRBJ1-4; CDR3nt: TGTGCCAGCAGCTTCCCAGGGCGTAATGAAAAACTGTTTTTT; CDR3aa: CASSFPGRNEKLFF
abundance: once; v_gene: TRBV5-8; d_gene: .; j_gene: TRBJ2-7; CDR3nt: TGTGCCAGCAGCTTGGAGGAGTGGCTTTCCTACGAGCAGTACTTC; CDR3aa: CASSLEEWLSYEQYF